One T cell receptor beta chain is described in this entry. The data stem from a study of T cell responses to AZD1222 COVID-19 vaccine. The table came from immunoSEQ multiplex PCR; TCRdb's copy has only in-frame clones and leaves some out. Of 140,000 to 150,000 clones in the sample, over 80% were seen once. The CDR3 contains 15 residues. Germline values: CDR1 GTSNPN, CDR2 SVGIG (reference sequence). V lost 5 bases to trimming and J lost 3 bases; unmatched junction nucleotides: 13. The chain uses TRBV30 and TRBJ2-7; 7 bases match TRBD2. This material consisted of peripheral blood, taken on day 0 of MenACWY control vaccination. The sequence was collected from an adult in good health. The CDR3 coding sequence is TGTGCCTGGGGTAGCCTTTGGGGAGGGAACTACGAGCAGTACTTC. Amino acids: CAWGSLWGGNYEQYF.